The T cell receptor beta chain under discussion was sequenced for a study of T cells after yellow fever vaccination. Germline V lookup: CDR1 LNHDA, CDR2 SQIVND (reference sequence). This CDR3 is built from 14 residues. V lost 0 bases to trimming and J lost 2 bases, with 6 bases between them. From the 5' RACE reads, TCRdb called clonotypes with MiXCR, one entry per CDR3 protein. The data hold about 350,000 distinct CDR3 sequences, with 8.1% observed a single time. This chain connects TRBV19 to TRBJ2-3, with no clear D. The receptor was derived from a man younger than 35 who received the YFV17D yellow fever vaccine. The sequencing used PBMCs, collected roughly 46 days after the first yellow fever vaccination. CDR3: CASSIEGNTDTQYF. The CDR3 DNA is TGTGCCAGTAGTATAGAAGGCAACACAGATACGCAGTATTTT. Looking up the rest from reference TRBV19 and TRBJ2-3 gives the full variable domain: DGGITQSPKYLFRKEGQNVTLSCEQNLNHDAMYWYRQDPGQGLRLIYYSQIVNDFQKGDIAEGYSVSREKKESFPLTVTSAQKNPTAFYLCASSIEGNTDTQYFGPGTRLTVL.